Each of the 16 T cell receptor beta chains below was sequenced from the same sample in a study of blood T cell repertoires in COVID-19. The table came from immunoSEQ multiplex PCR; TCRdb's copy has only in-frame clones and leaves some out. There are roughly 150,000 clones in the sample; 88% occur only once, and more than 2% lies in the top ten. Sample: peripheral blood. The receptor set was obtained from a man aged 50-59 years who had recovered from COVID-19.

This rearrangement joins TRBV6-1 to TRBJ1-1; TRBD1 matches 9 bases. The germline gives CDR1 MNHNS, CDR2 SASEGT. CDR3 length: 16 amino acids. The V and J ends lost 2 bases and 7 bases, in that order; junction bases with no gene match: 11. The CDR3 bases are TGTGCCAGCAGTGAATCCGGGACAGGGAGGTCTTTTGAAGCTTTCTTT. It codes for CASSESGTGRSFEAFF.

The chain links TRBV27 to TRBJ1-5; 10 bases line up with TRBD1. Germline V gene lookup returns CDR1 MNHEY and CDR2 SMNVEV (reference sequence). After removal of 3 bases from V and 0 bases from J, the junction contained 11 bases not matched to a gene. The CDR3 covers 19 residues. As DNA, the CDR3 is TGTGCCAGCAGTTTCCTTAGCCGGGACAGGGGTTATAGCAATCAGCCCCAGCATTTT. Translated, it gives CASSFLSRDRGYSNQPQHF.

V gene TRBV7-3 combines with J gene TRBJ2-3; perhaps TRBD2 as D (6 bases). Trimming took off 5 bases at V and 5 bases at J, with 17 bases between the two ends. The CDR3 is made up of 15 amino acids. The germline CDR1 and CDR2 sequences are SGHTA and FQGTGA. The CDR3 here is CASSGSGTWGDTQYF. The CDR3 region has the DNA TGTGCCAGCAGCGGATCCGGGACTTGGGGAGATACGCAGTATTTT.

The chain carries TRBV24-1 and TRBJ2-3, with 8 bases matching TRBD2. Germline V gives CDR1 KGHDR, CDR2 SFDVKD. The ends lost 2 bases at V and 2 bases at J; junction bases unmatched: 8. The CDR3 has 17 residues. The CDR3 reads CATSDSGSGGNTDTQYF. CDR3 DNA sequence: TGTGCCACCAGTGATTCCGGGAGCGGGGGAAACACAGATACGCAGTATTTT.

The chain employs TRBV28 and TRBJ2-2; 11 positions match TRBD1. J was trimmed by 5 bases and V by 6 bases; bases with no gene match: 5. This CDR3 is built from 15 residues. Germline V gene lookup returns CDR1 MDHEN and CDR2 SYDVKM. DNA of the CDR3: TGTGCCAGCAGGACCGGGACAGGGGGAACCGGGGAGCTGTTTTTT. Residues: CASRTGTGGTGELFF.

The V gene is TRBV28, the J gene TRBJ2-3; D ambiguous. The CDR3 extends over 14 amino acids. Germline V gene data show CDR1 as MDHEN and CDR2 as SYDVKM. Trimming removed 2 bases at V and 0 bases at J, with 6 bases between. CDR3 in amino acids: CASSLTPSTDTQYF. The CDR3 coding sequence is TGTGCCAGCAGTTTAACTCCTAGCACAGATACGCAGTATTTT. Combining the CDR3 with reference TRBV28 and TRBJ2-3 gives the whole variable domain DVKVTQSSRYLVKRTGEKVFLECVQDMDHENMFWYRQDPGLGLRLIYFSYDVKMKEKGDIPEGYSVSREKKERFSLILESASTNQTSMYLCASSLTPSTDTQYFGPGTRLTVL.

V and J are TRBV24-1 and TRBJ2-3; 8 bases fit TRBD1. With V trimmed by 3 bases and J by 0 bases, 16 bases remained unmatched. The CDR3 is 20 residues long. Germline V CDR1 and CDR2: KGHDR, SFDVKD. The CDR3 nucleotides read TGTGCCACCAGTGATCCCTCCTTTTCGGACAGGGAACTCAGCACAGATACGCAGTATTTT. Protein sequence: CATSDPSFSDRELSTDTQYF.

The chain links TRBV5-4 to TRBJ2-1; weak D call: TRBD2 (7 bases). Germline CDR1 SGHNT, CDR2 YYREEE (reference sequence). This CDR3 has 15 residues. V was shortened by 6 bases and J by 7 bases, with 20 bases between the two germline ends. CDR3 nucleotide sequence: TGTGCCAGCACCTCGCGCGGGGAGGGGGATAATGAGCAGTTCTTC. It translates to CASTSRGEGDNEQFF. Supplemented by reference TRBV5-4 and TRBJ2-1, the full variable domain reads ETGVTQSPTHLIKTRGQQVTLRCSSQSGHNTVSWYQQALGQGPQFIFQYYREEENGRGNFPPRFSGLQFPNYSSELNVNALELDDSALYLCASTSRGEGDNEQFFGPGTRLTVL.

The genes are TRBV11-2 and TRBJ2-7; 9 bases map to TRBD1. J lost 2 bases, V lost 5 bases, and 4 bases had no gene match. Germline V CDR1 and CDR2: SGHAT, FQNNGV. The CDR3 extends over 14 amino acids. The CDR3 sequence: CASSPDRGAYEQYF. CDR3 in DNA: TGTGCCAGCAGCCCAGACAGGGGGGCCTACGAGCAGTACTTC. The variable domain in full, completed from reference TRBV11-2 and TRBJ2-7, reads EAGVAQSPRYKIIEKRQSVAFWCNPISGHATLYWYQQILGQGPKLLIQFQNNGVVDDSQLPKDRFSAERLKGVDSTLKIQPAKLEDSAVYLCASSPDRGAYEQYFGPGTRLTVT.

In its sample, this clone was seen a few times. The V gene is TRBV2, the J gene TRBJ2-7; D is perhaps TRBD2 (7 bases). CDR3 length: 14 residues. CDR1 and CDR2 (germline): SNHLY, FYNNEI. V was cut by 6 bases and J by 0 bases, with 12 bases left in between. The CDR3 here is CASRERDTSYEQYF. CDR3 in DNA: TGTGCCAGCAGGGAGCGGGACACCTCCTACGAGCAGTACTTC.

The chain couples TRBV28 to TRBJ1-1, with 10 bases aligning to TRBD1. Germline CDR1 MDHEN, CDR2 SYDVKM. With V trimmed by 9 bases and J by 0 bases, 10 bases remained unmatched. CDR3 size: 16 residues. CDR3 sequence reads: CASNSGTGVLNTEAFF. DNA of the CDR3: TGTGCCAGTAATTCCGGGACAGGGGTGTTGAACACTGAAGCTTTCTTT.

The chain uses TRBV6-2 or TRBV6-3 and TRBJ2-3; 16 nucleotides align to TRBD2. J was trimmed by 1 base and V by 6 bases; bases with no gene match: 16. There are 21 residues in the CDR3. Germline V CDR1 and CDR2: MNHEY, SVGEGT. DNA of the CDR3: TGTGCCAGCAGCCCAGACCCACCGGGACTAGCGGGGGGGCGGGGCACAGATACGCAGTATTTT. Amino acids: CASSPDPPGLAGGRGTDTQYF.

The chain is built from TRBV6-5 and TRBJ2-1, with a possible D match to TRBD2 (5 bases). This CDR3 has 13 amino acids. V lost 2 bases to trimming and J lost 7 bases, with 9 bases between them. Germline V lookup: CDR1 MNHEY, CDR2 SVGAGI. CDR3 amino acids: CASSYASWNEQFF. The CDR3, as DNA: TGTGCCAGCAGTTACGCTAGCTGGAATGAGCAGTTCTTC.

The chain is built from TRBV5-1 and TRBJ2-2, with TRBD2 matching 8 bases. V dropped 6 bases and J dropped 8; count of bases not matched to a gene: 15. The CDR3 consists of 16 residues. Germline lookup yields CDR1 SGHRS and CDR2 YFSETQ. CDR3 bases: TGCGCCAGCACCCTGGGTAGCGGGACGACAGGAGGGGAGCTGTTTTTT. It yields the protein CASTLGSGTTGGELFF.

The V and J genes are TRBV7-2 and TRBJ2-1; D is perhaps TRBD2 (6 bases). V lost 5 bases, J lost 1 base, and 12 bases lay in between. This CDR3 is 15 amino acids long. Germline values: CDR1 SGHTA, CDR2 FQGNSA. CDR3 nucleotide sequence: TGTGCCAGCAGCCCGGTAGCGGAGTCCTACAATGAGCAGTTCTTC. Amino acids: CASSPVAESYNEQFF.

The chain is built from TRBV7-2 and TRBJ2-4; a weak D match, TRBD1 (6 bases). The CDR3 totals 14 residues. V was cut by 5 bases and J by 3 bases, with 11 bases left in between. CDR1 SGHTA and CDR2 FQGNSA come from the germline V gene. CDR3 loop: CASSADRIKNIQYF. DNA for the CDR3: TGTGCCAGCAGCGCTGACAGGATCAAAAACATTCAGTACTTC.